This T cell receptor beta chain is drawn from a study of blood T cell repertoires in COVID-19 (dated by TCRdb to the early 2020s). Concerning the study at large: Recovered participants in ImmuneRACE Cohort 3 were defined as having two consecutive negative NP/OP PCR tests, clearance from a healthcare professional, or resolution of symptoms. Collaborator samples came from the United States, Italy and Spain and covered acute and convalescent phases of COVID-19. The prospective study material was composed of cDNA or gDNA derived from T cells, B-cell-depleted T cells, or PBMCs. Subjects who had been exposed to COVID-19, were actively infected with it, or had recovered from it provided the deeply sampled blood TCRbeta repertoires that made up the dataset. A freely available public database, intended as a resource for researchers studying the immune response to SARS-CoV-2, is where the repertoires were released. The samples were drawn from two sources: the first 160 participants of the ongoing ImmuneRACE study, and 1,254 subjects contributed by 6 global collaborators. A de-identified subject ID, COVID-19 status, age in years and sex were almost always included in the sample metadata. Where available, HLA class I and class II types were taken from metadata supplied by the sample provider and were not determined by assay-based typing. Overall study results and their limits: How much clinical and demographic metadata was included differed by source and by participant, and the metadata was provided uncurated.

Points on this clone: No cognate antigen has been identified for it. Base qualities are not provided; no much larger clone lies one nucleotide away.

The germline V gene encodes CDR1 DFQATT and CDR2 SNEGSKA (reference sequence). The CDR3, cysteine through phenylalanine, is 11 amino acids long. The sequence is cut down to CDR3 DNA, 33 bases in frame from base 1. V is reduced by 8 bases and J by 2 bases, leaving a spacing of 9 bases between them. TCRbeta CDR3 regions were amplified from genomic DNA using the immunoSEQ Assay, a bias-controlled multiplex PCR. Per the authors' processing: Nucleated cell counts per sample were estimated from amplification of reference gene primers within the assay. To quantify the absolute abundance of each unique TCRbeta CDR3 rearrangement, sequence reads were collapsed and filtered. For each sample, productive Simpson clonality was calculated as the square root of Simpson's diversity index across productive rearrangements. This immuneACCESS table, as held by TCRdb, lists in-frame sequences with V and J called but not all clones. Of the missing ones, under half trace to an unresolved V gene in checked studies; the others have no known cause. Clonal size and the V and J genes are those of that table, whereas D and trimming came from the DNA. In all, the sample holds approximately 150,000 clones, and about 80% of those were seen once. The ten largest clones take up 15% to 20% of the sample.

Enrolling through a virtual design, the prospective study's participants ranged in age from roughly 18 to 95 years and lived across 24 United States geographic areas. To assign participants to cohorts, the prospective study relied on clinical history that participants themselves reported in a screening survey and a study questionnaire. Mobile phlebotomists in the prospective study collected whole blood, serum and a nasopharyngeal or oropharyngeal swab from every participant. Participants in the prospective study had the option to provide additional blood draws and questionnaires over a 2-month period. Blood samples from the prospective study were shipped frozen or at room temperature prior to DNA extraction.

Sequencing was done on a sample of PBMCs or T cells enriched from blood (not recorded which). The receptor comes from a woman aged 65 to 85 in a cohort exposed to, infected with or recovered from COVID-19 (not recorded which). The receptor chain draws on TRBV20-1 and TRBJ2-5; TRBD1 is perhaps the D gene, given 5 matching bases. The CDR3 here reads CSPRQQETQYF. The DNA is as follows: TGCAGTCCCAGACAGCAAGAGACCCAGTACTTC.